The sequence of this T cell receptor beta chain was determined in a study of blood T cell repertoires in COVID-19. Study at large: Nucleic acid was either cDNA or gDNA, and it came from T cells, B-cell-depleted T cells, or PBMCs.

V lost 5 bases to trimming and J lost 6 bases, with 17 bases between them. The CDR3 loop spans 14 amino acids. Germline assignment: CDR1 WSHSY and CDR2 SAAADI. Authors' analysis steps: Amplified reference gene primers provided the basis for estimating nucleated cell counts. Clones were sequenced by immunoSEQ multiplex PCR, and TCRdb holds only the in-frame ones, with some missing. V, J and clone size were drawn from that table, and D and trimming were deduced from the DNA. The data hold nearly 200,000 clones, with just under 85% observed a single time. The sequence came from a woman in her 70s with active or convalescent COVID-19. The material sequenced was peripheral blood. The V and J genes are TRBV10-2 and TRBJ2-7; D may be TRBD2 (5 bases). The CDR3 nucleotides are TGCGCCAGCAGTTGGGCTAGCACTGAGGTCGAGCAGTACTTC. It is translated as CASSWASTEVEQYF.